This T cell receptor (beta chain) emerged from a study of T cell changes during pregnancy in multiple sclerosis. Germline assignment: CDR1 SSHAT and CDR2 FNYEAQ (reference sequence). J gave up 6 bases and V 5 bases, and 8 bases lay outside the gene matches. The CDR3 totals 14 residues. Only in-frame clones appear in the TCRdb table, and some are missing; sequencing was by immunoSEQ multiplex PCR. The sample yields some 67,000 clones, 80% to 95% seen once. This sequence originates from a female donor with multiple sclerosis, enrolled in a pregnancy study. The chain employs TRBV7-7 and TRBJ2-3, with 7 bases identical to TRBD1. This specimen was peripheral blood, taken in the first trimester of pregnancy. The chain's CDR3 is CASSRQGSSDTQYF. CDR3 coding DNA: TGTGCCAGCAGCCGACAGGGTTCAAGTGATACGCAGTATTTT.